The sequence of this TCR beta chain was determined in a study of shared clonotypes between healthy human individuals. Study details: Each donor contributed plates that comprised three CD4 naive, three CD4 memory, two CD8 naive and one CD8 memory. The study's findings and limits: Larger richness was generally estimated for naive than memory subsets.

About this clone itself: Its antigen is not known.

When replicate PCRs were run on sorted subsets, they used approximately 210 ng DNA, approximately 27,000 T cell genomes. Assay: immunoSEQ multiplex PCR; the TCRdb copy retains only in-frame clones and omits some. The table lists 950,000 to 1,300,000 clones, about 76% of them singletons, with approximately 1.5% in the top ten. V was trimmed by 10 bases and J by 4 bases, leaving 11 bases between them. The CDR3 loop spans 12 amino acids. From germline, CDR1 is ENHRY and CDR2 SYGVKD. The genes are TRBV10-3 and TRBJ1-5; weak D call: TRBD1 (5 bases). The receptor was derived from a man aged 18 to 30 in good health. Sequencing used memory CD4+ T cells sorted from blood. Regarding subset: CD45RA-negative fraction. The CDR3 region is CATRDGNQPQHF. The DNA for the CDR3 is TGTGCCACCCGGGACGGTAATCAGCCCCAGCATTTT.